The 10 T cell receptor beta chains given below trace back to one sample, sequenced in a study of blood T cell repertoires in COVID-19. Sequencing was performed with immunoSEQ multiplex PCR; in TCRdb, only in-frame clones are kept and a portion is missing. The top ten clones hold roughly 6.6% of a sample with 150,000 to 200,000 clones, around four fifths of them seen once. The sample was peripheral blood. These receptors were taken from a woman in her forties with acute or convalescent COVID-19.

This clone was picked up one time. The chain employs TRBV7-8 and TRBJ1-1; D gene ambiguous. Germline CDR1 reads SGHVS; CDR2 reads FQNEAQ. This CDR3 comprises 14 residues. V was cut by 5 bases and J by 4 bases, with 14 bases left in between. CDR3 amino acids: CASSALEWSTEAFF. The CDR3 nucleotides are TGTGCCAGCAGCGCCCTGGAATGGAGCACTGAAGCTTTCTTT.

The J gene is TRBJ2-7, the V gene TRBV24-1; the D gene is possibly TRBD2 (5 bases). The CDR3 spans 13 residues. The germline V and J ends were trimmed by 4 bases and 2 bases, with 8 bases remaining between them. Per germline, CDR1 KGHDR and CDR2 SFDVKD. CDR3 sequence reads: CATSDGVPYEQYF. In nucleotides, the CDR3 is TGTGCCACCAGTGACGGGGTGCCCTACGAGCAGTACTTC.

This clone was picked up one time. The chain recombines TRBV10-2 with TRBJ1-5, with TRBD1 identical over 7 bases. V dropped 2 bases and J dropped 3; count of bases not matched to a gene: 1. Germline-derived CDR1 and CDR2 are WSHSY and SAAADI. The CDR3 runs to 14 residues. CDR3 bases: TGCGCCAGCAGTGAGACAGGGGCCAATCAGCCCCAGCATTTT. Translated, it gives CASSETGANQPQHF.

The chain employs TRBV18 and TRBJ1-3, with 9 bases matching TRBD1. Trimming at V came to 5 bases and at J to 1 base, leaving 6 bases not matched to a gene. Germline V gene sequence: CDR1 KGHSH, CDR2 LQKENI. The CDR3 length is 16 residues. The CDR3 is CASSKGQGGSGNTIYF. In DNA form, the CDR3 reads TGTGCCAGCTCAAAGGGACAGGGAGGATCTGGAAACACCATATATTTT.

This clone was picked up one time. V and J are TRBV25-1 and TRBJ1-1, with 8 bases that match TRBD1. CDR1 and CDR2 from the germline V gene are MGHDK and SYGVNS. Trimming took 6 bases from V and 6 from J; bases not matched to a gene: 6. This CDR3 spans 13 amino acids. Here the CDR3 reads CASRTQGAAEAFF. DNA for the CDR3: TGTGCCAGCAGGACCCAGGGGGCTGCTGAAGCTTTCTTT.

The chain recombines TRBV3-1 (or the pseudogene TRBV3-2) with TRBJ1-1; maybe TRBD1 (5 bases). Germline CDR1 reads LGHDT; CDR2 reads YNNKEL (reference sequence). CDR3 length equals 13 residues. V was trimmed by 8 bases and J by 2 bases, leaving 12 bases between them. The CDR3 DNA reads as TGTGCCAGCTCCTTGGGGGGAAACACTGAAGCTTTCTTT. Translation: CASSLGGNTEAFF.

The V and J genes are TRBV2 and TRBJ2-3, with 10 bases that match TRBD1. Losses at the gene ends were 4 bases for V and 6 bases for J; bases not matched to a gene: 10. The CDR3 has 16 amino acids. The germline V gene encodes CDR1 SNHLY and CDR2 FYNNEI. This CDR3 reads CASSGRDRGGLDTQYF. The CDR3, as DNA: TGTGCCAGCAGTGGCCGGGACAGGGGAGGTTTGGATACGCAGTATTTT.

This rearrangement joins TRBV7-7 to TRBJ1-3; D is uncertain. Between the trimmed V and J ends, which lost 5 bases and 0 bases, there was a span of 11 bases. The CDR3 runs 15 residues. Germline CDR1 SSHAT, CDR2 FNYEAQ (reference sequence). CDR3 nucleotide sequence: TGTGCCAGCAGCATTAATTTGAGCTCTGGAAACACCATATATTTT. This sequence encodes CASSINLSSGNTIYF.

The CDR3 DNA is TGTGCCACCCGACGCAGGGTCAATCAGCCCCAGCATTTT. Translating gives CATRRRVNQPQHF. The V gene is TRBV15, the J gene TRBJ1-5, with D perhaps matching TRBD1 (5 bases). The CDR3 has 13 residues. From germline, CDR1 is LNHNV and CDR2 YYDKDF (reference sequence). The V gene lost 8 bases and the J gene lost 3 bases, with 11 bases spanning the gap.

The genes are TRBV7-9 and TRBJ2-6; TRBD2 aligns across 12 bases. V shed 4 bases and J 0 bases; nucleotides not matched to a gene: 7. CDR3 length equals 19 residues. Germline CDR1 SEHNR, CDR2 FQNEAQ (reference sequence). The CDR3 reads CASSSKPGLAGSGANVLTF. Written as DNA, the CDR3 is TGTGCCAGCAGCTCAAAACCGGGACTAGCGGGCTCTGGGGCCAACGTCCTGACTTTC.